A single sample is the source of the 21 T cell receptor beta chains below, sequenced in a study of CD8+ T cells in alopecia areata. Investigators isolated RNA and reverse transcribed it into cDNA to act as the sequencing template. Repertoires were generated with immunoSEQ multiplex PCR, while TCRdb's copy carries only in-frame clones and drops some. The sample has some 120,000 clones; about 51% are singletons. The source material was NKG2D-low CD8+ T cells sorted from blood. The receptors derive from a human donor with alopecia areata.

The chain combines TRBV29-1 with TRBJ1-2, with a possible D match to TRBD1 (5 bases). This CDR3 contains 13 residues. Germline CDR1 reads SQVTM; CDR2 reads ANQGSEA. Trimming left V 7 bases short and J 3 bases short, with 15 bases between. The CDR3, as DNA: TGCAGCGCAATGGGAGGGGATGACTATGGCTACACCTTC. It specifies CSAMGGDDYGYTF.

V is TRBV6-5 and J is TRBJ2-1; the match to TRBD2 covers 10 bases. V was pared by 8 bases and J by 8 bases, with 12 bases of the junction left unmatched. CDR3 length equals 15 residues. Germline CDR1 is MNHEY and CDR2 is SVGAGI. The CDR3 protein is CASSSSGGEGDEQFF. The CDR3 DNA reads as TGTGCCAGCTCGTCTAGCGGGGGTGAGGGGGATGAGCAGTTCTTC.

CDR3 region: CSSPGTPEYF. The CDR3 nucleotides read TGCAGTTCCCCCGGGACTCCAGAGTACTTC. The chain couples TRBV20-1 to TRBJ2-5, with D possibly TRBD2 on 6 matching bases. V lost 8 bases and J lost 12, with 16 bases in between. From germline, CDR1 is DFQATT and CDR2 SNEGSKA (reference sequence). CDR3 length equals 10 residues.

The count of this clone is one. V usage is TRBV5-1 and J usage is TRBJ1-4; D is possibly TRBD1 (6 bases). The CDR3 has 15 amino acids. The V gene lost 1 base and the J gene lost 1 base, with 8 bases spanning the gap. The germline V gene encodes CDR1 SGHRS and CDR2 YFSETQ. The CDR3 DNA reads TGCGCCAGCAGCTTGTTGGGACAAACTAATGAAAAACTGTTTTTT. Translation gives CASSLLGQTNEKLFF.

This clone was detected only once. V gene TRBV15 combines with J gene TRBJ2-3; TRBD2 matches at 11 bases. The germline gives CDR1 LNHNV, CDR2 YYDKDF (reference sequence). This CDR3 has 19 amino acids. The junction had 17 bases not matched to a gene; V was cut back by 8 bases and J by 1 base. The CDR3 nucleotides are TGTGCCACCGCCGGGACTAGCGGAACTACTGGATCCGGCACAGATACGCAGTATTTT. Protein sequence: CATAGTSGTTGSGTDTQYF.

As for this clone: The sample holds other DNA sequences that translate to the same CDR3. The V gene is TRBV5-6, the J gene TRBJ2-7; TRBD1 is a possible D gene (6 bases). The germline gives CDR1 SGHDT, CDR2 YYEEEE. V was cut by 3 bases and J by 6 bases, with 7 bases left in between. There are 11 residues in the CDR3. This chain's CDR3 is CASSSGVEQYF. The DNA of the CDR3 is TGTGCCAGCAGCTCAGGGGTCGAGCAGTACTTC.

The V and J genes are TRBV28 and TRBJ2-5, with TRBD1 as a possible D gene (6 bases). From germline, CDR1 is MDHEN and CDR2 SYDVKM. V lost 6 bases and J 5 bases, leaving 10 bases between the germline ends. The CDR3 sequence is 12 residues long. The CDR3 here is CASSTQGETQYF. CDR3 coding DNA: TGTGCCAGCAGCACCCAGGGGGAGACCCAGTACTTC. Based on the CDR3 plus reference TRBV28 and TRBJ2-5, the full variable domain is DVKVTQSSRYLVKRTGEKVFLECVQDMDHENMFWYRQDPGLGLRLIYFSYDVKMKEKGDIPEGYSVSREKKERFSLILESASTNQTSMYLCASSTQGETQYFGPGTRLLVL.

V and J are TRBV11-2 and TRBJ2-1; D uncertain. Germline V gene data show CDR1 as SGHAT and CDR2 as FQNNGV. This CDR3 is built from 12 residues. The V end lost 0 bases, the J end lost 8 bases, and 5 bases lay between the germline ends. The CDR3 sequence: CASSLDTDEQFF. CDR3 sequence (DNA): TGTGCCAGCAGCTTAGATACCGATGAGCAGTTCTTC. Using reference TRBV11-2 and TRBJ2-1 for the parts outside the CDR3, the full variable domain is EAGVAQSPRYKIIEKRQSVAFWCNPISGHATLYWYQQILGQGPKLLIQFQNNGVVDDSQLPKDRFSAERLKGVDSTLKIQPAKLEDSAVYLCASSLDTDEQFFGPGTRLTVL.

This clone was recorded once. The chain carries TRBV6-5 and TRBJ1-1; D unclear. CDR3 length equals 13 residues. Germline V gene lookup returns CDR1 MNHEY and CDR2 SVGAGI. With 0 bases removed from V and 12 bases from J, the gap between germline ends came to 14 bases. CDR3 in DNA: TGTGCCAGCAGTTACTCGGGAGGCAGGTTGCCTTTCTTT. Translated, it gives CASSYSGGRLPFF.

A remark on this clone: Additional DNA sequences in this sample encode the identical CDR3. This chain connects TRBV29-1 to TRBJ2-7, with a tentative D call TRBD1 (6 bases). The length of the CDR3 is 12 residues. In germline, CDR1 is SQVTM, CDR2 ANQGSEA. V lost 3 bases, J lost 2 bases, and 8 bases lay in between. The CDR3 nucleotides are TGCAGCGTTGAGGACAGTACCTACGAGCAGTACTTC. Protein: CSVEDSTYEQYF.

The chain employs TRBV29-1 and TRBJ1-1; D uncertain. The V gene's germline CDR1 is SQVTM and CDR2 ANQGSEA. V lost 6 bases and J 3 bases, leaving 8 bases between the germline ends. The CDR3 is 11 residues long. CDR3 coding DNA: TGCAGCGTCGCACCATACACTGAAGCTTTCTTT. It specifies CSVAPYTEAFF. The full variable domain, in which reference TRBV29-1 and TRBJ1-1 provide the parts outside the CDR3, is SAVISQKPSRDICQRGTSLTIQCQVDSQVTMMFWYRQQPGQSLTLIATANQGSEATYESGFVIDKFPISRPNLTFSTLTVSNMSPEDSSIYLCSVAPYTEAFFGQGTRLTVV.

The chain links TRBV11-2 to TRBJ2-1; weak D call: TRBD2 (5 bases). Germline CDR1 SGHAT, CDR2 FQNNGV. The CDR3 loop spans 12 amino acids. V lost 8 bases to trimming and J lost 8 bases, with 13 bases between them. The CDR3 DNA reads as TGTGCCAGCCAAGCGGTGAGTTATGAGCAGTTCTTC. Residues: CASQAVSYEQFF.

V usage is TRBV29-1 and J usage is TRBJ2-7; D is unclear. Per the germline V gene, CDR1 is SQVTM and CDR2 is ANQGSEA. V lost 4 bases to trimming and J lost 2 bases, with 12 bases between them. This CDR3 spans 13 amino acids. DNA of the CDR3: TGCAGCGTTGCCCGGATGCGTCCCTACGAGCAGTACTTC. Translation gives CSVARMRPYEQYF.

V gene TRBV29-1 combines with J gene TRBJ2-4; D may be TRBD2 (5 bases). This CDR3 region has 12 residues. Looked up from germline, CDR1 is SQVTM and CDR2 is ANQGSEA. V shed 7 bases and J shed 6 bases, with 13 bases lying between them. The DNA of the CDR3 is TGCAGCGGAACGTCAGAGGGAAACATTCAGTACTTC. Its translation: CSGTSEGNIQYF.

The chain joins TRBV30 to TRBJ2-3, with D perhaps matching TRBD2 (6 bases). V was cut by 4 bases and J by 4 bases, with 12 bases left in between. The CDR3 has 13 residues. From germline, CDR1 is GTSNPN and CDR2 SVGIG (reference sequence). In DNA, the CDR3 is TGTGCCTGGACCCTCGGGGGATCAGATACGCAGTATTTT. This encodes CAWTLGGSDTQYF.

There are a few counts of this clone. The V gene is TRBV29-1, the J gene TRBJ2-5, with a weak D call TRBD1 (6 bases). V lost 4 bases and J lost 5, with 20 bases in between. CDR1 SQVTM and CDR2 ANQGSEA come from the germline V gene. The CDR3 loop spans 15 amino acids. The CDR3 loop reads CSVGPQGRIWETQYF. DNA for the CDR3: TGCAGCGTTGGGCCTCAGGGGCGCATATGGGAGACCCAGTACTTC.

This clone was counted only a few times. The chain recombines TRBV30 with TRBJ2-3; 9 bases line up with TRBD2. Germline CDR1 GTSNPN, CDR2 SVGIG (reference sequence). J was trimmed by 3 bases and V by 0 bases; bases with no gene match: 4. The CDR3 contains 15 residues. CDR3 nucleotides: TGTGCCTGGAGTGTACGCCTAGCGGGGACAGATACGCAGTATTTT. As protein: CAWSVRLAGTDTQYF.

This chain uses TRBV29-1 with TRBJ2-1; D uncertain. The germline V gene has CDR1 SQVTM and CDR2 ANQGSEA. V dropped 8 bases and J dropped 6 bases, with 14 bases sitting between them. The CDR3 extends over 12 amino acids. CDR3 in DNA: TGCAGCCTAACGGAAAGAGGCAATGAGCAGTTCTTC. Protein sequence: CSLTERGNEQFF.

This clone was seen only a few times. One junction end disagrees with the germline gene, perhaps due to a read error. The V gene is TRBV6-5, the J gene TRBJ2-7, with D possibly TRBD1 on 5 matching bases. The CDR3 runs to 14 residues. CDR1 and CDR2 (germline): MNHEY, SVGAGI. The CDR3 sequence: CAISESDSDYEQYF. For the CDR3, the DNA is TGTGCCATCAGTGAGTCAGACAGTGACTACGAGCAGTACTTC.

The rearrangement joins TRBV29-1 to TRBJ2-7; D could derive from TRBD1 or TRBD2 (5 bases each). The CDR3 sequence is 14 residues long. V was clipped by 6 bases and J by 0 bases, with 15 bases between them. Germline loops: CDR1 SQVTM, CDR2 ANQGSEA. In DNA form, the CDR3 reads TGCAGCGTAGCCTCCGGGACGGGCTCCTACGAGCAGTACTTC. Translation gives CSVASGTGSYEQYF.

About this clone itself: Distinct nucleotide sequences in the sample also encode this CDR3. This chain uses TRBV30 with TRBJ2-1; unclear D gene. The CDR3 has 13 amino acids. Germline CDR1 is GTSNPN and CDR2 is SVGIG (reference sequence). The V and J ends lost 1 base and 0 bases respectively, with 4 bases between them. CDR3 amino acids: CAWSGSSYNEQFF. CDR3 in DNA: TGTGCCTGGAGTGGGAGCTCCTACAATGAGCAGTTCTTC.